Shown below are 30 T cell receptor beta chains from a single sample sequenced in a study of blood T cell repertoires in COVID-19. The assay was immunoSEQ multiplex PCR, and TCRdb's table has in-frame clones only and misses some. This sample has about 200,000 clones, with 80% to 90% found just once. Sequencing was carried out using peripheral blood. These receptor sequences come from a young man with active or convalescent COVID-19.

The rearrangement links TRBV7-9 to TRBJ2-3; weak D call: TRBD2 (6 bases). CDR1 is SEHNR, CDR2 FQNEAQ, per germline (reference sequence). V gave up 4 bases and J gave up 3 bases, with 17 bases separating them. The CDR3 loop spans 16 amino acids. The CDR3 loop is CASSSHPSVGTDTQYF. CDR3 coding DNA: TGTGCCAGCAGCTCGCACCCTAGCGTTGGGACAGATACGCAGTATTTT.

The rearrangement joins TRBV11-3 to TRBJ1-3, with TRBD1 matching over 7 bases. The CDR3 is 15 amino acids. Germline CDR1 is SGHNT and CDR2 is YENEEA. V lost 5 bases, J lost 0 bases, and 4 bases stayed unmatched. CDR3 coding DNA: TGTGCCAGCAGCCGGGACAGCGACTCTGGAAACACCATATATTTT. Amino acid sequence: CASSRDSDSGNTIYF.

The chain uses TRBV6-1 and TRBJ2-7; TRBD1 might be the D (6 bases). Trimming took 2 bases from V and 4 from J, leaving 12 bases between them. CDR1 is MNHNS and CDR2 is SASEGT in the germline V gene. CDR3 size: 14 residues. DNA for the CDR3: TGTGCCAGCAGTGAACGGTCAGGGGCTTACGAGCAGTACTTC. Protein product: CASSERSGAYEQYF.

The gene calls are TRBV28 and TRBJ2-6; 11 nucleotides align to TRBD2. Germline V gene data show CDR1 as MDHEN and CDR2 as SYDVKM. The J segment lost 2 bases and the V segment lost 3 bases, leaving 6 bases of the junction unmatched. This CDR3 contains 18 residues. The DNA for the CDR3 is TGTGCCAGCAGTTTTCGGACTAGCGGGTTCCCTGGGGCCAACGTCCTGACTTTC. Protein product: CASSFRTSGFPGANVLTF.

The gene calls are TRBV2 and TRBJ1-1; D ambiguous. The CDR3 loop spans 13 amino acids. V lost 11 bases to trimming and J lost 1 base, with 14 bases between them. Germline V lookup: CDR1 SNHLY, CDR2 FYNNEI. CDR3 nucleotide sequence: TGTGCCGGCCAAGAACACCCGAACACTGAAGCTTTCTTT. It encodes CAGQEHPNTEAFF. Looking up the rest from reference TRBV2 and TRBJ1-1 gives the full variable domain: EPEVTQTPSHQVTQMGQEVILRCVPISNHLYFYWYRQILGQKVEFLVSFYNNEISEKSEIFDDQFSVERPDGSNFTLKIRSTKLEDSAMYFCAGQEHPNTEAFFGQGTRLTVV.

This clone was detected only once. The chain joins TRBV5-4 to TRBJ1-1; 10 bases are shared with TRBD1. The trim removed 4 bases at V and 2 bases at J, leaving 8 bases unmatched. Looked up from germline, CDR1 is SGHNT and CDR2 is YYREEE (reference sequence). The CDR3 has 16 amino acids. The chain's CDR3 is CASSGGQGIGNTEAFF. In nucleotides, the CDR3 is TGTGCCAGCAGCGGGGGACAGGGGATTGGCAACACTGAAGCTTTCTTT.

The chain links TRBV6-4 to TRBJ1-5, with 9 bases fitting TRBD1. The CDR3 extends over 14 amino acids. The germline CDR1 and CDR2 sequences are MRHNA and SNTAGT. With 10 bases clipped from V and 3 bases from J, the junction kept 7 bases outside the gene matches. CDR3 in DNA: TGTGCCAAGTGGGACAGGGAGTACAATCAGCCCCAGCATTTT. It specifies CAKWDREYNQPQHF.

The chain has TRBV11-1 and TRBJ2-7; 8 bases match TRBD2. The CDR3 contains 17 residues. Germline CDR1 SGHAT, CDR2 FQDESV (reference sequence). Trimming cost V 0 bases and J 1 base; bases outside gene matches: 8. The CDR3 coding sequence is TGTGCCAGCAGCTTAGCTAAGGTCGCGGGAGGATCCTACGAGCAGTACTTC. Protein: CASSLAKVAGGSYEQYF.

Only one count was recorded for this clone. The chain links TRBV7-6 to TRBJ1-1, with D possibly matching TRBD1 (6 bases). Trimming took off 4 bases at V and 8 bases at J, with 20 bases between the two ends. Germline CDR1 and CDR2: SGHVS and FNYEAQ. The CDR3 extends over 15 amino acids. CDR3 loop: CASSSPEGLGTEAFF. Written as DNA, the CDR3 is TGTGCCAGCAGCTCACCCGAAGGGCTCGGGACAGAAGCTTTCTTT.

The J gene is TRBJ2-3, the V gene TRBV27; a weak D match, TRBD2 (6 bases). Germline CDR1 MNHEY, CDR2 SMNVEV (reference sequence). The germline V and J ends were trimmed by 6 bases and 6 bases, with 19 bases remaining between them. The CDR3 has 15 amino acids. The CDR3 bases are TGTGCCAGCAGACTAGCCTGGGATGGGCTGGATACGCAGTATTTT. It encodes CASRLAWDGLDTQYF.

The rearrangement uses TRBV7-2 and TRBJ2-7; D might be TRBD1 (6 bases). The CDR3 is made up of 15 amino acids. Germline CDR1 SGHTA, CDR2 FQGNSA. Deletions cut 5 bases from V and 5 bases from J, with 19 bases between. CDR3 nucleotide sequence: TGTGCCAGCAGCCCCATCTTGGGGGCGCGGAACGAGCAGTACTTC. Protein: CASSPILGARNEQYF.

The chain combines TRBV27 with TRBJ1-4; a weak D match, TRBD1 (5 bases). The CDR3 spans 16 residues. V shed 3 bases and J shed 7 bases, with 18 bases lying between them. Germline V CDR1 and CDR2: MNHEY, SMNVEV (reference sequence). CDR3 DNA: TGTGCCAGCAGTTTCTCAGGGTCGGGCCTAATTGAAAAACTGTTTTTT. This translates into CASSFSGSGLIEKLFF.

This sequence joins TRBV29-1 and TRBJ2-1, with D unresolved. This CDR3 spans 17 amino acids. Trimming cost V 0 bases and J 2 bases, with 17 bases left between them. CDR1 SQVTM and CDR2 ANQGSEA come from the germline V gene. Written as DNA, the CDR3 is TGCAGCGTTGAAGACCCGTTCCAGGCGAATCCCTACAATGAGCAGTTCTTC. Its translation is CSVEDPFQANPYNEQFF.

This clone came up once. The V call is TRBV19, the J call TRBJ2-3; D is unclear. The CDR3 is made up of 16 amino acids. Germline CDR1 reads LNHDA; CDR2 reads SQIVND (reference sequence). With 3 bases removed from V and 1 base from J, the gap between germline ends came to 14 bases. This chain's CDR3 is CASSILIVKRTDTQYF. CDR3 DNA sequence: TGTGCCAGTAGTATTCTTATTGTTAAGCGCACAGATACGCAGTATTTT.

The rearrangement joins TRBV29-1 to TRBJ1-2, with TRBD1 matching over 7 bases. CDR1 and CDR2 (germline): SQVTM, ANQGSEA. The ends lost 4 bases at V and 3 bases at J; junction bases unmatched: 17. The CDR3 is made up of 17 amino acids. CDR3 region: CSVAPTGSTYSDYGYTF. The CDR3 coding sequence is TGCAGCGTTGCCCCGACAGGGTCTACCTACTCTGACTATGGCTACACCTTC.

This sequence joins TRBV9 and TRBJ2-1, with D uncertain. This CDR3 spans 13 amino acids. V lost 3 bases to trimming and J lost 6 bases, with 10 bases between them. Germline V lookup: CDR1 SGDLS, CDR2 YYNGEE. The CDR3 spells CASSAMPGNEQFF. CDR3 coding DNA: TGTGCCAGCAGCGCCATGCCGGGCAATGAGCAGTTCTTC.

The CDR3 sequence: CAWSVLPFGSGGYTF. CDR3 coding DNA: TGTGCCTGGAGTGTACTACCATTTGGGTCCGGCGGCTACACCTTC. V and J are TRBV30 and TRBJ1-2, with D unclear. Germline V gene lookup returns CDR1 GTSNPN and CDR2 SVGIG (reference sequence). The CDR3 spans 15 residues. V was pared by 0 bases and J by 8 bases, with 19 bases between.

The CDR3 coding sequence is TGTGCCAGCTCACCTACCACAGAATCCTACGAGCAGTACTTC. It codes for CASSPTTESYEQYF. The chain carries TRBV18 and TRBJ2-7; D remains ambiguous. This CDR3 has 14 residues. Trimming pared 3 bases from V and 1 base from J, leaving 10 bases between. The germline V gene has CDR1 KGHSH and CDR2 LQKENI. The full variable domain, rest sourced from reference TRBV18 and TRBJ2-7, is NAGVMQNPRHLVRRRGQEARLRCSPMKGHSHVYWYRQLPEEGLKFMVYLQKENIIDESGMPKERFSAEFPKEGPSILRIQQVVRGDSAAYFCASSPTTESYEQYFGPGTRLTVT.

V is TRBV5-1 and J is TRBJ2-1; D possibly corresponds to TRBD1 (6 bases). CDR3 length: 16 residues. CDR1 is SGHRS, CDR2 YFSETQ, per germline. The germline V and J ends were trimmed by 7 bases and 4 bases, with 21 bases remaining between them. The CDR3 DNA sequence: TGCGCCAGCGAGGCCAACTCCGGGACACCTTACAATGAGCAGTTCTTC. It is translated as CASEANSGTPYNEQFF.

This chain connects TRBV5-1 to TRBJ2-2, with 11 bases that match TRBD2. The V gene end was trimmed by 4 bases and the J gene end by 0 bases; junction bases not matched to a gene: 5. This CDR3 is 17 amino acids long. CDR1 and CDR2 from the germline V gene are SGHRS and YFSETQ. CDR3 amino acids: CASSPGLAVTNTGELFF. DNA of the CDR3: TGCGCCAGCAGCCCGGGACTAGCGGTGACGAACACCGGGGAGCTGTTTTTT.

The chain combines TRBV4-1 with TRBJ2-7, with a weak D call TRBD2 (6 bases). Germline values: CDR1 MGHRA, CDR2 YSYEKL. The CDR3 totals 16 residues. With 1 base removed from V and 2 bases from J, the gap between germline ends came to 15 bases. The CDR3 sequence: CASSQGFAGSTYEQYF. The CDR3 DNA follows: TGCGCCAGCAGCCAAGGTTTTGCCGGGAGCACCTACGAGCAGTACTTC.

V gene TRBV5-1 combines with J gene TRBJ1-1; 7 positions match TRBD1. This CDR3 is built from 14 residues. Germline-derived CDR1 and CDR2 are SGHRS and YFSETQ. Germline trimming cut 4 bases from V and 4 bases from J; bases unmatched to any gene: 7. The CDR3 spells CASSVDRAGTEAFF. The CDR3 DNA sequence: TGCGCCAGCAGCGTAGACAGGGCGGGCACTGAAGCTTTCTTT.

The V and J genes are TRBV4-3 and TRBJ2-2; the match to TRBD1 covers 7 bases. Germline V gives CDR1 LGHNA, CDR2 YSLEER. The CDR3 loop spans 14 amino acids. Unmatched junction bases numbered 3, after V lost 5 bases and J lost 3 bases. The CDR3 loop reads CASSYDRDTGELFF. In DNA form, the CDR3 reads TGCGCCAGCAGCTACGACAGGGACACCGGGGAGCTGTTTTTT.

Concerning this clone itself: The limits of the CDR3 on the DNA are not certain, so only TCRdb's listed CDR3 is given. The chain is built from TRBV28 and TRBJ2-2; the D call in the table, TRBD2, was not verified against the DNA. The CDR3 is 16 amino acids long, termini counted. Germline loops: CDR1 MDHEN, CDR2 SYDVKM. CDR3 sequence: CASSFRGRGTTGELFF.

This sequence joins TRBV19 and TRBJ1-1; TRBD1 aligns across 7 bases. J was trimmed by 5 bases and V by 8 bases; bases with no gene match: 11. The CDR3 is 14 amino acids. Germline assignment: CDR1 LNHDA and CDR2 SQIVND (reference sequence). The chain's CDR3 is CASDVMTGSTEAFF. The CDR3 nucleotides read TGTGCCAGTGACGTGATGACAGGGTCAACTGAAGCTTTCTTT.

The chain employs TRBV6-5 and TRBJ2-5; D is undetermined. Deletions cut 5 bases from V and 3 bases from J, with 10 bases between. The V gene's germline CDR1 is MNHEY and CDR2 SVGAGI. This CDR3 comprises 13 residues. The CDR3 here is CASSPKFEETQYF. In DNA, the CDR3 is TGTGCCAGCAGTCCAAAATTTGAAGAGACCCAGTACTTC.

The chain combines TRBV7-8 with TRBJ1-4; the match to TRBD1 covers 10 bases. CDR1 is SGHVS, CDR2 FQNEAQ, per germline. The CDR3 consists of 14 residues. V trimming: 5 bases; J trimming: 8 bases; junction bases outside the gene matches: 5. CDR3 nucleotides: TGTGCCAGCAGCCGAGGGGACAGGGGCGAAAAACTGTTTTTT. Protein: CASSRGDRGEKLFF.

The V gene is TRBV12-2, the J gene TRBJ2-7; the DNA was not used to check the table's D call, TRBD2. TRBV12-2 is recorded as a pseudogene. The CDR3 has 22 residues. DNA of the CDR3: TGTGCAAGTCGCTTAGATTTTCTTCGGACTAGCGGGAGACCACAACTGGGATACGAGCAGTACTTC. Translating gives CASRLDFLRTSGRPQLGYEQYF.

V is TRBV9 and J is TRBJ2-2; D not resolved. The CDR3 has 13 residues. The germline V gene encodes CDR1 SGDLS and CDR2 YYNGEE. V lost 3 bases and J lost 2, with 5 bases in between. CDR3: CASSASNTGELFF. In nucleotides, the CDR3 is TGTGCCAGCAGCGCCTCCAACACCGGGGAGCTGTTTTTT.

This clone occurred a few times. V is TRBV28 and J is TRBJ1-2, with D possibly TRBD1 on 5 matching bases. Germline V CDR1 and CDR2: MDHEN, SYDVKM. The CDR3 sequence is 12 residues long. V was shortened by 5 bases and J by 5 bases, with 9 bases between the two germline ends. The CDR3 is CASSLSGYGYTF. CDR3 nucleotides: TGTGCCAGCAGTCTCTCAGGGTATGGCTACACCTTC.